The 27 T cell receptor beta chains below all came from one sample that was sequenced in a study of blood T cell repertoires in COVID-19. Clones were sequenced by immunoSEQ multiplex PCR, and TCRdb holds only the in-frame ones, with some missing. The repertoire has some 27,000 clones, 76% of them found once; the top ten carry approximately 41%. The sample taken for sequencing was peripheral blood. The receptors were sampled from a man in his 70s with acute or convalescent COVID-19.

The rearrangement links TRBV3-1 (or the pseudogene TRBV3-2) to TRBJ2-2, with TRBD1 as a possible D gene (5 bases). The V gene's germline CDR1 is LGHDT and CDR2 YNNKEL (reference sequence). The CDR3 contains 15 residues. Trimming removed 1 base at V and 5 bases at J, with 11 bases between. CDR3 amino acids: CASSQVQGWTGELFF. The CDR3 DNA reads TGTGCCAGCAGCCAAGTGCAGGGTTGGACCGGGGAGCTGTTTTTT.

The chain employs TRBV30 and TRBJ2-1; D is unclear. CDR1 and CDR2 from the germline V gene are GTSNPN and SVGIG (reference sequence). The V and J ends lost 7 bases and 0 bases respectively, with 13 bases between them. There are 14 residues in the CDR3. The CDR3 reads CAYRLQSSYNEQFF. CDR3 sequence (DNA): TGTGCCTACCGACTCCAGAGCTCCTACAATGAGCAGTTCTTC.

The J gene is TRBJ2-1, the V gene TRBV5-4; 8 nucleotides match TRBD2. The germline V gene encodes CDR1 SGHNT and CDR2 YYREEE (reference sequence). Trimming cost V 3 bases and J 5 bases; bases outside gene matches: 4. The CDR3 contains 14 residues. The CDR3 reads CASSSGLANNEQFF. The CDR3 coding sequence is TGTGCCAGCAGCTCAGGACTAGCCAACAATGAGCAGTTCTTC.

This clone was detected only once. J is TRBJ2-3 and V is TRBV14; maybe TRBD2 (6 bases). CDR3 length: 13 amino acids. Germline-derived CDR1 and CDR2 are SGHDN and FVKESK. Trimming removed 1 base at V and 9 bases at J, with 11 bases between. The CDR3 sequence is CASSQGSAGTQYF. In DNA, the CDR3 is TGTGCCAGCAGCCAAGGATCGGCGGGGACGCAGTATTTT.

V and J are TRBV7-9 and TRBJ2-7; 8 nucleotides align to TRBD1. The V and J ends lost 1 base and 2 bases, in that order; junction bases with no gene match: 7. Germline V CDR1 and CDR2: SEHNR, FQNEAQ (reference sequence). CDR3 size: 16 residues. CDR3 loop: CASSLGSGGSTYEQYF. CDR3 nucleotide sequence: TGTGCCAGCAGCTTAGGGTCAGGGGGCAGCACCTACGAGCAGTACTTC.

This chain joins TRBV11-3 and TRBJ2-3; D gene ambiguous. CDR3 length equals 14 residues. V lost 0 bases to trimming and J lost 0 bases, with 4 bases between them. Germline CDR1 and CDR2: SGHNT and YENEEA. The CDR3 protein is CASSLETSTDTQYF. The CDR3 DNA sequence: TGTGCCAGCAGCTTAGAGACTAGCACAGATACGCAGTATTTT.

V usage is TRBV7-9 and J usage is TRBJ1-5; weak D call: TRBD1 (6 bases). Looked up from germline, CDR1 is SEHNR and CDR2 is FQNEAQ (reference sequence). This CDR3 is built from 13 residues. The ends were cut back, 6 bases at V and 4 bases at J, with 10 bases in the middle. The CDR3 protein is CASSVQGNQPQHF. In nucleotides, the CDR3 is TGTGCCAGCAGTGTTCAGGGGAATCAGCCCCAGCATTTT.

This CDR3 is CASRAGTRYTGELFF. In DNA form, the CDR3 reads TGTGCCAGCAGAGCCGGGACTAGGTACACCGGGGAGCTGTTTTTT. The rearrangement uses TRBV7-2 and TRBJ2-2; 8 bases line up with TRBD2. CDR1 and CDR2 from the germline V gene are SGHTA and FQGNSA. J lost 3 bases, V lost 6 bases, and 6 bases had no gene match. The CDR3 totals 15 residues.

This chain connects TRBV6-5 to TRBJ2-1, with 7 bases lining up with TRBD2. The CDR3 loop spans 15 amino acids. Trimming cost V 7 bases and J 4 bases; bases outside gene matches: 10. Germline values: CDR1 MNHEY, CDR2 SVGAGI. As DNA, the CDR3 is TGTGCCAGCAACATTAGGGCTAGCGGTTACAATGAGCAGTTCTTC. As protein: CASNIRASGYNEQFF.

This sequence joins TRBV3-1 (or the pseudogene TRBV3-2) and TRBJ2-3; TRBD2 agrees at 10 bases. Losses at the gene ends were 5 bases for V and 5 bases for J; bases not matched to a gene: 10. The CDR3 covers 16 residues. Germline V gene lookup returns CDR1 LGHDT and CDR2 YNNKEL (reference sequence). CDR3 sequence: CASSFLFSGRLDTQYF. In DNA form, the CDR3 reads TGTGCCAGCAGCTTCCTTTTTAGCGGGAGGCTAGATACGCAGTATTTT.

This clone was observed once. This CDR3 reads CASMGGEANSYEQYF. The CDR3 region has the DNA TGTGCCAGTATGGGAGGAGAGGCTAACTCCTACGAGCAGTACTTC. The chain joins TRBV19 to TRBJ2-7, with a weak D call TRBD2 (6 bases). Trimming pared 7 bases from V and 0 bases from J, leaving 16 bases between. In germline, CDR1 is LNHDA, CDR2 SQIVND (reference sequence). The CDR3 runs 15 residues.

The chain joins TRBV18 to TRBJ2-7; D is perhaps TRBD1 (5 bases). The germline V gene has CDR1 KGHSH and CDR2 LQKENI. The CDR3 extends over 13 amino acids. Deletions cut 8 bases from V and 0 bases from J, with 11 bases between. Here the CDR3 DNA reads TGTGCCAGCCAGGACACCGCCTCCTACGAGCAGTACTTC. This sequence encodes CASQDTASYEQYF. Using reference TRBV18 and TRBJ2-7 for the parts outside the CDR3, the full variable domain is NAGVMQNPRHLVRRRGQEARLRCSPMKGHSHVYWYRQLPEEGLKFMVYLQKENIIDESGMPKERFSAEFPKEGPSILRIQQVVRGDSAAYFCASQDTASYEQYFGPGTRLTVT.

This chain joins TRBV28 and TRBJ2-7, with 7 bases matching TRBD1. The CDR3 sequence is 13 residues long. The germline CDR1 and CDR2 sequences are MDHEN and SYDVKM. Losses at the gene ends were 3 bases for V and 5 bases for J; bases not matched to a gene: 4. The CDR3 spells CASSLTGHNEQYF. The CDR3 DNA reads as TGTGCCAGCAGTTTGACAGGGCATAACGAGCAGTACTTC.

This clone has only a few counts. This rearrangement joins TRBV14 to TRBJ1-2, with TRBD1 as a possible D gene (5 bases). Trimming removed 0 bases at V and 0 bases at J, with 8 bases between. The CDR3 runs 15 residues. CDR1 and CDR2 from the germline V gene are SGHDN and FVKESK. In DNA form, the CDR3 reads TGTGCCAGCAGCCAAGATCCCAGGGCTAACTATGGCTACACCTTC. Translated, it gives CASSQDPRANYGYTF.

The rearrangement links TRBV28 to TRBJ2-7; the match to TRBD2 covers 13 bases. Germline values: CDR1 MDHEN, CDR2 SYDVKM. This CDR3 is built from 16 residues. V was clipped by 5 bases and J by 6 bases; unmatched bases: 10. This CDR3 is CASSPRTSGRVSEQYF. The CDR3 region has the DNA TGTGCCAGCAGTCCACGGACTAGCGGGAGAGTTAGCGAGCAGTACTTC.

This clone is medium-sized by share. The V and J genes are TRBV25-1 and TRBJ2-2; D gene unclear. This CDR3 comprises 14 residues. CDR1 and CDR2 (germline): MGHDK, SYGVNS. V lost 3 bases and J lost 6, with 11 bases in between. The CDR3 is CASSDLVDSGELFF. CDR3 nucleotide sequence: TGTGCCAGCAGTGATCTAGTCGATTCCGGGGAGCTGTTTTTT.

J is TRBJ2-7 and V is TRBV10-3, with D maybe TRBD1 (7 bases). The ends were cut back, 10 bases at V and 3 bases at J, with 16 bases in the middle. The V gene's germline CDR1 is ENHRY and CDR2 SYGVKD. CDR3 length: 13 amino acids. The CDR3 DNA sequence: TGTGCCACCGCGGGACAGCTAAACTACGAGCAGTACTTC. This translates into CATAGQLNYEQYF.

This sequence joins TRBV5-1 and TRBJ2-4; 7 nucleotides align to TRBD1. V trimming: 0 bases; J trimming: 7 bases; junction bases outside the gene matches: 4. The V gene's germline CDR1 is SGHRS and CDR2 YFSETQ. The CDR3 has 14 amino acids. The CDR3 sequence is CASSLGQGTNIQYF. CDR3 nucleotide sequence: TGCGCCAGCAGCTTGGGACAGGGAACGAACATTCAGTACTTC. The variable domain in full, completed from reference TRBV5-1 and TRBJ2-4, reads KAGVTQTPRYLIKTRGQQVTLSCSPISGHRSVSWYQQTPGQGLQFLFEYFSETQRNKGNFPGRFSGRQFSNSRSEMNVSTLELGDSALYLCASSLGQGTNIQYFGAGTRLSVL.

The genes are TRBV4-3 and TRBJ1-1; 8 bases align to TRBD1. This CDR3 spans 15 amino acids. Germline V CDR1 and CDR2: LGHNA, YSLEER. Trimming took 5 bases from V and 7 from J; bases not matched to a gene: 12. DNA of the CDR3: TGCGCCAGCAGCGCCCAACAGGGGGTCACGATTGAAGCTTTCTTT. The encoded protein is CASSAQQGVTIEAFF.

The chain couples TRBV28 to TRBJ1-4, with a possible D match to TRBD1 (5 bases). The V end lost 3 bases, the J end lost 9 bases, and 11 bases lay between the germline ends. The CDR3 has 13 residues. Germline assignment: CDR1 MDHEN and CDR2 SYDVKM. This CDR3 is CASSFRAGQKLFF. In DNA, the CDR3 is TGTGCCAGCAGTTTTCGGGCGGGGCAAAAACTGTTTTTT.

There are a few counts of this clone. One end of the junction is discordant with germline, which a read error may explain. The gene calls are TRBV20-1 and TRBJ2-7; 9 positions agree with TRBD1. This CDR3 is 11 amino acids long. Per the germline V gene, CDR1 is DFQATT and CDR2 is SNEGSKA (reference sequence). CDR3 nucleotide sequence: TGCAGTGCAAATACAGGGGGCAGGGGGAACTTC. Protein sequence: CSANTGGRGNF.

The rearrangement joins TRBV9 to TRBJ2-2, with TRBD1 matching over 7 bases. V trimming: 4 bases; J trimming: 12 bases; junction bases outside the gene matches: 6. This CDR3 comprises 12 residues. Germline V CDR1 and CDR2: SGDLS, YYNGEE. The DNA for the CDR3 is TGTGCCAGCAGCCCCGGGACAGCCCAGCTGTTTTTT. Translated: CASSPGTAQLFF.

This clone was counted a single time. This sequence joins TRBV6-5 and TRBJ1-6; tentative D call: TRBD1 (6 bases). Trimming took 6 bases from V and 7 from J, leaving 13 bases between them. The CDR3 length is 14 residues. Germline values: CDR1 MNHEY, CDR2 SVGAGI. This CDR3 is CASRPTGFNSPLHF. As DNA, the CDR3 is TGTGCCAGCAGACCCACAGGGTTCAATTCACCCCTCCACTTT.

The genes are TRBV24-1 and TRBJ1-1, with 7 positions matching TRBD1. V lost 4 bases, J lost 5 bases, and 15 bases stayed unmatched. This CDR3 is 17 amino acids long. CDR1 is KGHDR and CDR2 is SFDVKD in the germline V gene. CDR3 residues: CATSEQRQGKGETEAFF. CDR3 nucleotides: TGTGCCACCAGTGAGCAGCGACAGGGAAAAGGAGAAACTGAAGCTTTCTTT.

This chain joins TRBV28 and TRBJ2-1; TRBD1 matches 9 bases. Trimming at V came to 7 bases and at J to 6 bases, leaving 10 bases not matched to a gene. CDR3 length equals 15 residues. CDR1 MDHEN and CDR2 SYDVKM come from the germline V gene. CDR3 DNA: TGTGCCAGCAACGCCCCGGGGACAGGGACCAATGAGCAGTTCTTC. This encodes CASNAPGTGTNEQFF.

This chain uses TRBV21-1 with TRBJ2-2; the D call of TRBD2 is as the table states it, not checked on the DNA. TRBV21-1 is recorded as a pseudogene. CDR3 length equals 16 residues. The CDR3 DNA is TGTGCCAGCAGCAACACATACCGAGGCGTCACCGGGGAGCTGTTTTTT. Amino acids: CASSNTYRGVTGELFF.

This clone showed up just a few times. The chain combines TRBV11-2 with TRBJ1-2, with 9 bases identical to TRBD1. V gave up 5 bases and J gave up 4 bases; unmatched junction bases: 5. The CDR3 runs to 14 residues. Germline CDR1 reads SGHAT; CDR2 reads FQNNGV. DNA of the CDR3: TGTGCCAGCAGCCACCTGACAGGGGGCTATGGCTACACCTTC. Its protein is CASSHLTGGYGYTF.